This section outlines one T cell receptor (beta chain) sequence together with its context. Its cognate antigen is unknown. Clones were sequenced by immunoSEQ multiplex PCR, and TCRdb holds only the in-frame ones, with some missing. The top ten clones hold 15% to 20% of a sample with about 47,000 clones, approximately 75% of them seen once. This sample stems from a study of T cells in tumors after PD-1 blockade. Study in general: Patients had no prior checkpoint blockade, systemic immunosuppressants, or anti-cancer therapy within 4 weeks. Peripheral blood samples averaged around 33,000 unique clonotypes and about 110,000 templates.

Regarding the study as a whole: Blood contained about 42% of the tumor's TCR clonotypes.

V gave up 4 bases and J gave up 0 bases; unmatched junction bases: 5. Germline assignment: CDR1 MGHRA and CDR2 YSYEKL. This CDR3 contains 16 residues. This sequence joins TRBV4-1 and TRBJ2-2, with 7 bases matching TRBD2. Specimen: PBMCs, collected before anti-PD-1 treatment. The TCR sequence derives from a human donor with basal cell carcinoma. The CDR3, as DNA: TGCGCCAGCAGCCCTTCCGGGACTACGAACACCGGGGAGCTGTTTTTT. It encodes CASSPSGTTNTGELFF.